This is a list of T cell receptor beta chains from one sample in a study of early T cells in non-severe SARS-CoV-2 infection. TCRdb reprocessed the 5' RACE reads via MiXCR and lists one record per CDR3 protein. The table records about 110,000 distinct CDR3 sequences, around 10% of them present only once. The sequenced material came from whole blood. The source is an adult who was a healthcare worker with PCR-confirmed SARS-CoV-2 infection or an uninfected control (not recorded which). The conserved cysteine and the conserved F or W are not part of the CDR3 here. Each record gives: J gene, V gene, CDR3 protein.

TRBJ2-4	TRBV20-1	SARDGPSVAIQY
TRBJ2-1	TRBV28	ASSPRLAGAPEQF
TRBJ1-5	TRBV20-1	SARGDTSNQPQH
TRBJ2-3	TRBV7-6	ASSPPTSGVPDTQY
TRBJ1-2	TRBV12-3/TRBV12-4	ASSSRAGGYT
TRBJ1-3	TRBV30	AWRPSGNTIY
TRBJ1-2	TRBV29-1	SVGDGNYGYT
TRBJ1-1	TRBV5-6	ASSLLGSMNTEAF
TRBJ2-3	TRBV5-1	ASSPGSFPSDTQY
TRBJ2-7	TRBV27	ASSFRRTSGRDFYEQY
TRBJ1-6	TRBV5-1	ASSLTGKGNSPLH
TRBJ1-3	TRBV7-9	ASSLKTVSGNTIY
TRBJ2-7	TRBV5-1	ASSSGLAGPYEQY
TRBJ1-1	TRBV6-5	ASSYRGSNTEAF
TRBJ2-2	TRBV10-3	AISEALPTHIGELF
TRBJ1-5	TRBV7-2	ASSLWGQGPQPQH
TRBJ1-5	TRBV4-2	ASSQDSNQPQH
TRBJ1-1	TRBV20-1	SARVLGWNTEAF
TRBJ2-7	TRBV20-1	SAPTYEQY
TRBJ1-2	TRBV19	ASSIRTGEDGYT